Sequencing of this T cell receptor beta chain was carried out in a study of CD8 T cells in ankylosing spondylitis. Overall study results and limits: Seemingly characteristic of ankylosing spondylitis blood was a TCR beta motif consisting of eight highly homologous variants. Prior literature has documented some motif variants in synovial fluid and blood from reactive arthritis. The clones that were linked to disease were reported to be significantly enriched in matched synovial fluid samples from ankylosing spondylitis patients.

With regard to this clonotype: What it recognizes is unknown.

With molecular barcodes, quantitative 5'-RACE was used to make the TCR beta libraries. A single record per CDR3 protein comes from TCRdb applying MiXCR to the 5' RACE reads. The data contain 150,000 to 200,000 distinct CDR3 sequences, about 18% of them singletons. The CDR3 sequence is 15 residues long. V shed 1 base and J 4 bases; nucleotides not matched to a gene: 9. Germline V gene data show CDR1 as SQVTM and CDR2 as ANQGSEA. This sequence was found in a male donor with ankylosing spondylitis or in good health (not recorded which). Sequencing input: blood, either unsorted or a sorted T cell fraction (not recorded which). J is TRBJ2-7 and V is TRBV29-1, with 8 bases aligning to TRBD1. The CDR3 nucleotides read TGCAGCGTTGAAGGTGGCCAGGGGGCGTTTTACGAGCAGTACTTC. Protein: CSVEGGQGAFYEQYF.